The T cell receptor (beta chain) described here comes from a study of technical replicates of blood from several donors. This CDR3 region has 17 residues. The germline V gene encodes CDR1 MNHNS and CDR2 SASEGT. Trimming took off 4 bases at V and 1 base at J, with 19 bases between the two ends. TCRdb keeps only in-frame clones here, not all; method: immunoSEQ multiplex PCR. The sample shows around 80,000 clones, 93% of them seen only once. Sequencing was carried out using T cells isolated from PBMCs. The receptor's source is a human donor in good health. This sequence joins TRBV6-1 and TRBJ1-1; possible D gene TRBD1, 5 bases. CDR3 protein: CASSAPGRRVSNTEAFF. The CDR3, as DNA: TGTGCCAGCAGTGCCCCGGGACGGAGGGTTTCGAACACTGAAGCTTTCTTT.